The rows below give T cell receptor beta chains drawn from one sample of a study of shared clonotypes between healthy human individuals. Assay: immunoSEQ multiplex PCR; the TCRdb copy retains only in-frame clones and omits some. This table has under 550,000 clones, about 95% appearing once. Sequenced sample: naive CD4+ T cells sorted from blood. The receptor source for this set is a woman under 40 in good health. Both conserved end residues are part of each CDR3. The D gene is left open where the match is weak. The size of a clone is reported for some rows only, either as once, few or many, or as a class for expanded clones.

J gene | V gene | CDR3 length | clone size | D gene | CDR3 DNA | CDR3 protein
TRBJ2-7 | TRBV28 | 14 | NA | TRBD2 | TGTGCCAGCAGTAACACGGGGGGGCCCTACGAGCAGTACTTC | CASSNTGGPYEQYF
TRBJ2-4 | TRBV28 | 15 | once | NA | TGTGCCAGCAGGGACGGTGGTCTAGCCAAAAACATTCAGTACTTC | CASRDGGLAKNIQYF
TRBJ1-2 | TRBV4-2 | 16 | NA | TRBD1 | TGTGCCAGCAGCCCCTCGGGACAGGGGACGCCCTATGGCTACACCTTC | CASSPSGQGTPYGYTF
TRBJ1-2 | TRBV10-3 | 14 | NA | NA | TGTGCCATCAGTGAGTCCCCAGAGAACTATGGCTACACCTTC | CAISESPENYGYTF
TRBJ2-3 | TRBV19 | 15 | NA | NA | TGTGCCAGTAGTCCGACCAGGGGCTTAAGTGATACGCAGTATTTT | CASSPTRGLSDTQYF
TRBJ1-1 | TRBV19 | 14 | NA | NA | TGTGCCAGCCGGACAATCGAAAAGAACACTGAAGCTTTCTTT | CASRTIEKNTEAFF
TRBJ1-4 | TRBV19 | 11 | NA | NA | TGTGCCAGTAGCGCGGGAGAAAAACTGTTTTTT | CASSAGEKLFF
TRBJ2-7 | TRBV18 | 14 | NA | NA | TGTGCCAGCTCAACCCAGGGTGGATCCTACGAGCAGTACTTC | CASSTQGGSYEQYF
TRBJ2-3 | TRBV7-2 | 17 | NA | NA | TGTGCCAGCAGCCCAGGCAGGGCAGGATGGAAGTCAGATACGCAGTATTTT | CASSPGRAGWKSDTQYF
TRBJ2-7 | TRBV7-8 | 15 | NA | NA | TGTGCCACCACACGAGGGGTTTCGGACTACTACGAGCAGTACTTC | CATTRGVSDYYEQYF
TRBJ2-5 | TRBV29-1 | 10 | NA | NA | TGCAGCGTTGCGGGGGAGACCCAGTACTTC | CSVAGETQYF
TRBJ2-6 | TRBV7-2 | 15 | NA | NA | TGTGCCAGCAGCTTAAGTTCCTCTGGGGCCAACGTCCTGACTTTC | CASSLSSSGANVLTF
TRBJ2-7 | TRBV4-2 | 13 | NA | NA | TGTGCCAGCAGCTTGGCGGGCCCCTACGAGCAGTACTTC | CASSLAGPYEQYF
TRBJ2-2 | TRBV2 | 13 | NA | NA | TGTGCCAGCAGTGGCTACAACACCGGGGAGCTGTTTTTT | CASSGYNTGELFF
TRBJ1-1 | TRBV12-1 | 16 | NA | NA | TGTGCCAGCAGCGCTCGAAACAGGGGTATTCACACTGAAGCTTTCTTT | CASSARNRGIHTEAFF
TRBJ1-4 | TRBV28 | 16 | NA | TRBD1 | TGTGCCAGCAGTCCGGGACAGGGAGCAACTAATGAAAAACTGTTTTTT | CASSPGQGATNEKLFF
TRBJ2-7 | TRBV19 | 15 | NA | NA | TGTGCCAGTAGTATTGAGGGATACCCGAACTACGAGCAGTACTTC | CASSIEGYPNYEQYF
TRBJ2-4 | TRBV4-1 | 16 | NA | TRBD1 | TGCGCCAGCAGCCAAGACCCGGACCAGGGGGCGAACATTCAGTACTTC | CASSQDPDQGANIQYF
TRBJ1-4 | TRBV6-6 | 15 | NA | NA | TGTGCCAGCAGGCCACAGGGAAGCACTAATGAAAAACTGTTTTTT | CASRPQGSTNEKLFF
TRBJ2-6 | TRBV5-5 | 16 | NA | TRBD1 | TGTGCCAGCAGCGGGACAGGGACCTCTGGGGCCAACGTCCTGACTTTC | CASSGTGTSGANVLTF
TRBJ2-1 | TRBV10-3 | 13 | NA | NA | TGTGCCATCAGTGCATCCGATGCCGTTGAGCAGTTCTTC | CAISASDAVEQFF
TRBJ2-5 | TRBV5-1 | 14 | NA | NA | TGCGCCAGCAGCGATACAGGGCTGGAAGAGACCCAGTACTTC | CASSDTGLEETQYF
TRBJ2-5 | TRBV6-6 | 15 | NA | NA | TGTGCCAGCAGTTACTCCGGCGTCAGCCAAGAGACCCAGTACTTC | CASSYSGVSQETQYF
TRBJ2-5 | TRBV6-5 | 12 | NA | NA | TGTGCCAGCAGGGCCTGGGGAGAGACCCAGTACTTC | CASRAWGETQYF
TRBJ2-7 | TRBV6-5 | 14 | NA | NA | TGTGCCAGCAGTAACACAGGGATATCCTACGAGCAGTACTTC | CASSNTGISYEQYF
TRBJ2-1 | TRBV5-1 | 16 | NA | TRBD2 | TGCGCCAGCAGCTTGCGGGCTAGCGGGACTTCCAATGAGCAGTTCTTC | CASSLRASGTSNEQFF
TRBJ2-1 | TRBV7-8 | 11 | NA | NA | TGTGCCAGCAGCTTAAAGGTAGAGCAGTTCTTC | CASSLKVEQFF
TRBJ2-1 | TRBV28 | 15 | NA | TRBD2 | TGTGCCAGCACCCTCGGACTAGCGGTCTACAATGAGCAGTTCTTC | CASTLGLAVYNEQFF
TRBJ2-3 | TRBV6-6 | 16 | NA | TRBD1 | TGTGCCAGCAGGAGGACAGGGGAAAAATACACAGATACGCAGTATTTT | CASRRTGEKYTDTQYF
TRBJ2-7 | TRBV2 | 13 | NA | NA | TGTGCCAGCGGTCGGAGGAGCACCCACGAGCAGTACTTC | CASGRRSTHEQYF